This paragraph reports one T cell receptor (beta chain). It was with 60 Vbeta and 13 Jbeta primers that the PCR ran. Sequenced by immunoSEQ multiplex PCR; TCRdb stores in-frame clones only, minus some. The repertoire consists of fewer than 150,000 clones, with about 80% occurring once and the leading ten covering 6.5%. This sample was included in a study of cytomegalovirus exposure and HLA in healthy donors. CDR1 LNHDA and CDR2 SQIVND come from the germline V gene (reference sequence). The CDR3 length is 17 residues. The V gene lost 3 bases and the J gene lost 1 base, with 15 bases spanning the gap. This TCR was sampled from a middle-aged man in good health and CMV-seropositive. Sequencing was carried out using PBMCs. The chain uses TRBV19 and TRBJ1-4; D perhaps matches TRBD1 (5 bases). CDR3 region: CASSMTDTVGTNEKLFF. DNA of the CDR3: TGTGCCAGTAGTATGACGGACACCGTGGGAACTAATGAAAAACTGTTTTTT. Variable domain in full (rest from reference TRBV19 and TRBJ1-4): DGGITQSPKYLFRKEGQNVTLSCEQNLNHDAMYWYRQDPGQGLRLIYYSQIVNDFQKGDIAEGYSVSREKKESFPLTVTSAQKNPTAFYLCASSMTDTVGTNEKLFFGSGTQLSVL.